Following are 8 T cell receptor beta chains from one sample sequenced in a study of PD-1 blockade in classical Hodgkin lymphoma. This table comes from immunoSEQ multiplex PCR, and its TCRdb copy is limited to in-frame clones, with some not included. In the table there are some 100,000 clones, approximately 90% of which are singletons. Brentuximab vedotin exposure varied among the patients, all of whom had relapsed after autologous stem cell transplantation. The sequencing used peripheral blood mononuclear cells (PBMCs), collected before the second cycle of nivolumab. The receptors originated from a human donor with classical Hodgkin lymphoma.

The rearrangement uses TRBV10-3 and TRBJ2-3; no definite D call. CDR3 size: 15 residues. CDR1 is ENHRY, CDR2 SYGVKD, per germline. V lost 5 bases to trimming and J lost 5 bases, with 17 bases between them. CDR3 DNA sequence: TGTGCCATCAGTCCGGGCCCCGGCGAGGTAGATACGCAGTATTTT. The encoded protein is CAISPGPGEVDTQYF.

This CDR3 reads CASSLDSIGNQPQHF. The CDR3 bases are TGTGCCAGTAGCCTCGACAGCATTGGCAATCAGCCCCAGCATTTT. This chain joins TRBV19 and TRBJ1-5; possibly TRBD1 for D (5 bases). Germline CDR1 is LNHDA and CDR2 is SQIVND (reference sequence). The ends were cut back, 6 bases at V and 2 bases at J, with 14 bases in the middle. This CDR3 has 15 residues.

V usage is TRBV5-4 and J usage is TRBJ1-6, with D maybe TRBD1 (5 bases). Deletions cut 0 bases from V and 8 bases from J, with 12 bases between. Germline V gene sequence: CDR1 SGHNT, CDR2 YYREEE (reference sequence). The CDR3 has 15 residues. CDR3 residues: CASSLGPGPHSPLHF. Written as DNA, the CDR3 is TGTGCCAGCAGCTTGGGGCCGGGACCGCATTCACCCCTCCACTTT.

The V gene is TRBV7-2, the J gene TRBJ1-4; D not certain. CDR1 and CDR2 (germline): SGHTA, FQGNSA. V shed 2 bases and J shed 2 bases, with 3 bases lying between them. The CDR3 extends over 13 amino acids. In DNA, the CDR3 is TGTGCCAGCAGCTTATTTACTAATGAAAAACTGTTTTTT. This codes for CASSLFTNEKLFF.

The CDR3 reads CASSPAGSDGYTF. The CDR3 DNA follows: TGTGCCAGCAGCCCAGCAGGGTCCGATGGCTACACCTTC. The chain is built from TRBV7-9 and TRBJ1-2; maybe TRBD1 (5 bases). Trimming stripped 5 bases from V and 6 bases from J, with 13 bases between. The CDR3 has 13 residues. Germline values: CDR1 SEHNR, CDR2 FQNEAQ (reference sequence).

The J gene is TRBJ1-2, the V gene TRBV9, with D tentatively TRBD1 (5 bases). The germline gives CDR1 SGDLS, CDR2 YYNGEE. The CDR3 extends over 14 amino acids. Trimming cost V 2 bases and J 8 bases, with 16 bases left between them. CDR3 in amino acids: CASSVAGGVEGYTF. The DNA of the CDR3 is TGTGCCAGCAGCGTCGCCGGGGGTGTCGAGGGCTACACCTTC.

CDR3 DNA: TGTGCCTTCAGGGCCAACGGGCTCCTAGCCAAAAACATTCAGTACTTC. Protein product: CAFRANGLLAKNIQYF. This chain uses TRBV7-2 with TRBJ2-4, with D possibly TRBD1 on 5 matching bases. Germline V CDR1 and CDR2: SGHTA, FQGNSA. The CDR3 consists of 16 residues. The germline V and J ends were trimmed by 11 bases and 0 bases, with 20 bases remaining between them.

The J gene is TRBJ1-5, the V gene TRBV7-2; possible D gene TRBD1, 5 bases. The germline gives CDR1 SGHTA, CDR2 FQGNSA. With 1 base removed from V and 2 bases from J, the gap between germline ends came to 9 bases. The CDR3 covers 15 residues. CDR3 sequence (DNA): TGTGCCAGCAGCTTAGATCCGGGGGGCAATCAGCCCCAGCATTTT. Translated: CASSLDPGGNQPQHF.